A single sample gave rise to the 27 T cell receptor beta chains below, sequenced in a study of technical replicates of blood from a handful of donors (dated by TCRdb to 2015 to 2018). Receptor amplification or capture employed the immunoSEQ multiplex PCR assay. Sourced from immuneACCESS, this table was stored by TCRdb with only in-frame sequences that have V and J called. A share of the clones is absent; for the studies checked, an unresolved V gene accounts for under half, and the remainder has no known explanation. The sample profile shows around 70,000 clones; nearly 98% of them were found once. 0.25% to 0.3% of the sample lies in the top ten. Source material: T cells isolated from PBMCs. The receptors here all came from a human donor in good health.

This clone was seen once. The rearrangement joins TRBV29-1 to TRBJ2-1, with 10 bases identical to TRBD2. V gave up 4 bases and J gave up 3 bases; unmatched junction bases: 3. Germline CDR1 and CDR2: SQVTM and ANQGSEA. The CDR3 covers 14 residues. CDR3 nucleotide sequence: TGCAGCGTTGTGGCTAGCGGGGGCTACAATGAGCAGTTCTTC. Protein product: CSVVASGGYNEQFF.

The chain combines TRBV7-3 with TRBJ1-1; 9 bases match TRBD1. This CDR3 contains 15 residues. Germline V CDR1 and CDR2: SGHTA, FQGTGA. V dropped 1 base and J dropped 1; count of bases not matched to a gene: 1. In nucleotides, the CDR3 is TGTGCCAGCAGCTTAATGGGACAGGGGAACACTGAAGCTTTCTTT. Its translation is CASSLMGQGNTEAFF.

The rearrangement uses TRBV7-2 and TRBJ2-3; 9 bases fit TRBD2. CDR1 is SGHTA, CDR2 FQGNSA, per germline. V lost 4 bases, J lost 0 bases, and 2 bases stayed unmatched. CDR3 length: 15 residues. The CDR3 DNA is TGTGCCAGCAGCTGGACTAGCGAGAGCACAGATACGCAGTATTTT. Residues: CASSWTSESTDTQYF.

The gene calls are TRBV7-8 and TRBJ1-5; D is perhaps TRBD1 (5 bases). This CDR3 comprises 14 residues. Germline lookup yields CDR1 SGHVS and CDR2 FQNEAQ. V gave up 6 bases and J gave up 2 bases, with 11 bases separating them. In DNA, the CDR3 is TGTGCCAGCAGAGAGGGAGGGGGCAATCAGCCCCAGCATTTT. Translated, it gives CASREGGGNQPQHF.

CDR3 coding DNA: TGTGCCAGCAGTCTGGGAGCGGCCTATGGCTACACCTTC. Its translation is CASSLGAAYGYTF. The rearrangement joins TRBV27 to TRBJ1-2; no definite D call. CDR3 length: 13 residues. V lost 5 bases and J 4 bases, leaving 11 bases between the germline ends. Germline V lookup: CDR1 MNHEY, CDR2 SMNVEV (reference sequence).

The chain employs TRBV15 and TRBJ1-5; tentative D call: TRBD1 (5 bases). CDR1 is LNHNV and CDR2 is YYDKDF in the germline V gene (reference sequence). Trimming left V 0 bases short and J 6 bases short, with 12 bases between. The CDR3 totals 15 residues. CDR3 loop: CATSRDLPGGQPQHF. The CDR3 DNA follows: TGTGCCACCAGCAGAGATCTGCCGGGGGGTCAGCCCCAGCATTTT. The variable domain in full, with the rest retrieved from reference TRBV15 and TRBJ1-5, is DAMVIQNPRYQVTQFGKPVTLSCSQTLNHNVMYWYQQKSSQAPKLLFHYYDKDFNNEADTPDNFQSRRPNTSFCFLDIRSPGLGDTAMYLCATSRDLPGGQPQHFGDGTRLSIL.

This chain links TRBV11-2 with TRBJ1-5; no reliable D call. Trimming removed 2 bases at V and 3 bases at J, with 11 bases between. There are 15 residues in the CDR3. CDR1 is SGHAT, CDR2 FQNNGV, per germline. The CDR3 sequence: CASSLLGGPNQPQHF. CDR3 bases: TGTGCCAGCAGCTTATTGGGAGGACCCAATCAGCCCCAGCATTTT.

This clone has just one count. The CDR3 loop is CASSLGEYLNEKLFF. DNA of the CDR3: TGTGCCAGCAGCTTAGGCGAGTATCTTAATGAAAAACTGTTTTTT. The rearrangement uses TRBV7-9 and TRBJ1-4, with D unresolved. The V end was cut by 1 base, the J end by 4 bases, with 10 bases between. This CDR3 contains 15 residues. Germline V gene sequence: CDR1 SEHNR, CDR2 FQNEAQ (reference sequence).

V is TRBV5-1 and J is TRBJ2-4; unclear D gene. The CDR3 totals 17 residues. The V end lost 2 bases, the J end lost 1 base, and 16 bases lay between the germline ends. Germline CDR1 reads SGHRS; CDR2 reads YFSETQ. The CDR3 DNA reads TGCGCCAGCAGCTTTGAACCTAATCAACGGGCCAAAAACATTCAGTACTTC. Residues: CASSFEPNQRAKNIQYF.

The J gene is TRBJ2-7, the V gene TRBV5-1, with unresolved D. V lost 0 bases and J 3 bases, leaving 7 bases between the germline ends. The germline gives CDR1 SGHRS, CDR2 YFSETQ. The CDR3 consists of 13 residues. For the CDR3, the DNA is TGCGCCAGCAGCTTGGCCGTCGGCTACGAGCAGTACTTC. As protein: CASSLAVGYEQYF.

V and J are TRBV4-1 and TRBJ1-2; D may be TRBD1 (5 bases). In germline, CDR1 is MGHRA, CDR2 YSYEKL. The germline V and J ends were trimmed by 0 bases and 7 bases, with 18 bases remaining between them. There are 16 residues in the CDR3. Written as DNA, the CDR3 is TGCGCCAGCAGCCAAGATGACGTCGGGTATAGGGGTGGCTACACCTTC. It is translated as CASSQDDVGYRGGYTF.

The J gene is TRBJ2-7, the V gene TRBV10-1; the D gene is possibly TRBD1 (5 bases). There are 13 residues in the CDR3. Germline CDR1 reads WNHNN; CDR2 reads SYGVQD (reference sequence). The germline V and J ends were trimmed by 9 bases and 7 bases, with 19 bases remaining between them. CDR3: CASSSGLNREQYF. Here the CDR3 DNA reads TGCGCCAGTTCCTCAGGGTTGAATAGGGAGCAGTACTTC.

This chain joins TRBV7-2 and TRBJ2-1; D possibly corresponds to TRBD2 (5 bases). Deletions cut 2 bases from V and 3 bases from J, with 11 bases between. Looked up from germline, CDR1 is SGHTA and CDR2 is FQGNSA. The CDR3 sequence is 15 residues long. CDR3 residues: CASSLYEGIYNEQFF. The CDR3 nucleotides are TGTGCCAGCAGCTTATATGAGGGAATCTACAATGAGCAGTTCTTC.

This chain joins TRBV9 and TRBJ1-1; maybe TRBD1 (5 bases). Germline V gene data show CDR1 as SGDLS and CDR2 as YYNGEE. The CDR3 spans 15 residues. V was clipped by 0 bases and J by 1 base, with 10 bases between them. The DNA of the CDR3 is TGTGCCAGCAGCGTAGCGGGGGGACCGAACACTGAAGCTTTCTTT. Amino acid sequence: CASSVAGGPNTEAFF.

DNA of the CDR3: TGTGCCAGCAGCCCGGGACTAGCGGGATCGGATACGCAGTATTTT. As protein: CASSPGLAGSDTQYF. V is TRBV6-5 and J is TRBJ2-3, with 13 bases fitting TRBD2. The V segment lost 6 bases and the J segment 6 bases; nucleotides outside the gene matches: 6. Germline V lookup: CDR1 MNHEY, CDR2 SVGAGI. The CDR3 loop spans 15 amino acids.

The chain joins TRBV19 to TRBJ1-1, with 8 bases matching TRBD1. Germline V gives CDR1 LNHDA, CDR2 SQIVND (reference sequence). J was trimmed by 6 bases and V by 4 bases; bases with no gene match: 10. The CDR3 has 15 amino acids. CDR3 residues: CASSTDRGLTPEAFF. The CDR3 nucleotides are TGTGCCAGTAGTACCGACAGGGGCTTAACCCCTGAAGCTTTCTTT.

CDR3 sequence: CASSQVGTSAGELFF. The CDR3 bases are TGTGCCAGCAGCCAAGTGGGAACTAGCGCCGGGGAGCTGTTTTTT. This chain uses TRBV14 with TRBJ2-2, with 7 bases matching TRBD2. Germline-derived CDR1 and CDR2 are SGHDN and FVKESK. After removal of 1 base from V and 6 bases from J, the junction contained 5 bases not matched to a gene. This CDR3 region has 15 residues.

The rearrangement joins TRBV5-4 to TRBJ2-7; 9 bases are a match to TRBD2. Looked up from germline, CDR1 is SGHNT and CDR2 is YYREEE (reference sequence). This CDR3 has 15 amino acids. J gave up 3 bases and V 0 bases, and 4 bases lay outside the gene matches. Here the CDR3 reads CASSLGGSGSYEQYF. The CDR3 coding sequence is TGTGCCAGCAGCTTGGGTGGTAGCGGGAGCTACGAGCAGTACTTC.

The chain combines TRBV28 with TRBJ1-4; TRBD1 matches 9 bases. J gave up 8 bases and V 6 bases, and 7 bases lay outside the gene matches. The CDR3 totals 14 residues. Germline CDR1 MDHEN, CDR2 SYDVKM. CDR3 DNA sequence: TGTGCCAGCAGGTGGACAGGGGAAAAAGAAAAACTGTTTTTT. It translates to CASRWTGEKEKLFF.

The chain recombines TRBV10-2 with TRBJ2-7, with no clear D. The germline gives CDR1 WSHSY, CDR2 SAAADI. V lost 9 bases to trimming and J lost 0 bases, with 12 bases between them. The CDR3 runs to 13 residues. CDR3 sequence (DNA): TGCGCCAGTGTATCTGTGAGCTCCTACGAGCAGTACTTC. As protein: CASVSVSSYEQYF.

V and J are TRBV4-2 and TRBJ1-5, with a weak D call TRBD1 (5 bases). Deletions cut 0 bases from V and 10 bases from J, with 7 bases between. CDR3 size: 12 residues. Germline V gene lookup returns CDR1 LGHNA and CDR2 YNFKEQ. CDR3: CASSQDRDPQHF. CDR3 coding DNA: TGTGCCAGCAGCCAAGACAGGGATCCCCAGCATTTT.

The chain recombines TRBV6-5 with TRBJ1-1; 7 bases match TRBD1. V gave up 6 bases and J gave up 1 base; unmatched junction bases: 5. This CDR3 contains 14 residues. Germline CDR1 and CDR2: MNHEY and SVGAGI. The CDR3 region is CASRIRQGNTEAFF. In nucleotides, the CDR3 is TGTGCCAGCAGAATAAGACAGGGGAACACTGAAGCTTTCTTT.

This chain joins TRBV29-1 and TRBJ2-1, with 10 nucleotides matching TRBD2. Per germline, CDR1 SQVTM and CDR2 ANQGSEA. The CDR3 is 16 amino acids. The junction had 14 bases not matched to a gene; V was cut back by 6 bases and J by 6 bases. The CDR3 DNA follows: TGCAGCGTGATCTATACCGCTAGCGGGAGCTTCAATGAGCAGTTCTTC. Its translation: CSVIYTASGSFNEQFF.

The CDR3 DNA sequence: TGTGCCAGCAGCTTCGCGAGGAGTGATTACAATGAGCAGTTCTTC. Its translation is CASSFARSDYNEQFF. V and J are TRBV5-4 and TRBJ2-1; D is unresolved. CDR1 is SGHNT, CDR2 YYREEE, per germline (reference sequence). Trimming stripped 2 bases from V and 4 bases from J, with 13 bases between. The CDR3 sequence is 15 residues long.

V usage is TRBV5-6 and J usage is TRBJ1-1; D unresolved. V was cut by 0 bases and J by 11 bases, with 14 bases left in between. Germline V gene lookup returns CDR1 SGHDT and CDR2 YYEEEE. The CDR3 consists of 13 residues. The CDR3 reads CASSLATVVSAFF. As DNA, the CDR3 is TGTGCCAGCAGCTTGGCCACGGTTGTGTCGGCTTTCTTT.

This chain joins TRBV6-5 and TRBJ2-1, with 7 bases identical to TRBD2. With V trimmed by 6 bases and J by 6 bases, 11 bases remained unmatched. This CDR3 region has 15 residues. CDR1 and CDR2 from the germline V gene are MNHEY and SVGAGI. The CDR3 reads CASRPGLLVLNEQFF. CDR3 coding DNA: TGTGCCAGCAGACCGGGACTATTAGTCCTCAATGAGCAGTTCTTC.

CDR3 in DNA: TGTGCCAGTACTACCACCTCGGGTTACAATGAGCAGTTCTTC. The encoded protein is CASTTTSGYNEQFF. V usage is TRBV19 and J usage is TRBJ2-1; D unclear. This CDR3 is 14 amino acids long. The ends were cut back, 7 bases at V and 4 bases at J, with 14 bases in the middle. CDR1 is LNHDA, CDR2 SQIVND, per germline (reference sequence).